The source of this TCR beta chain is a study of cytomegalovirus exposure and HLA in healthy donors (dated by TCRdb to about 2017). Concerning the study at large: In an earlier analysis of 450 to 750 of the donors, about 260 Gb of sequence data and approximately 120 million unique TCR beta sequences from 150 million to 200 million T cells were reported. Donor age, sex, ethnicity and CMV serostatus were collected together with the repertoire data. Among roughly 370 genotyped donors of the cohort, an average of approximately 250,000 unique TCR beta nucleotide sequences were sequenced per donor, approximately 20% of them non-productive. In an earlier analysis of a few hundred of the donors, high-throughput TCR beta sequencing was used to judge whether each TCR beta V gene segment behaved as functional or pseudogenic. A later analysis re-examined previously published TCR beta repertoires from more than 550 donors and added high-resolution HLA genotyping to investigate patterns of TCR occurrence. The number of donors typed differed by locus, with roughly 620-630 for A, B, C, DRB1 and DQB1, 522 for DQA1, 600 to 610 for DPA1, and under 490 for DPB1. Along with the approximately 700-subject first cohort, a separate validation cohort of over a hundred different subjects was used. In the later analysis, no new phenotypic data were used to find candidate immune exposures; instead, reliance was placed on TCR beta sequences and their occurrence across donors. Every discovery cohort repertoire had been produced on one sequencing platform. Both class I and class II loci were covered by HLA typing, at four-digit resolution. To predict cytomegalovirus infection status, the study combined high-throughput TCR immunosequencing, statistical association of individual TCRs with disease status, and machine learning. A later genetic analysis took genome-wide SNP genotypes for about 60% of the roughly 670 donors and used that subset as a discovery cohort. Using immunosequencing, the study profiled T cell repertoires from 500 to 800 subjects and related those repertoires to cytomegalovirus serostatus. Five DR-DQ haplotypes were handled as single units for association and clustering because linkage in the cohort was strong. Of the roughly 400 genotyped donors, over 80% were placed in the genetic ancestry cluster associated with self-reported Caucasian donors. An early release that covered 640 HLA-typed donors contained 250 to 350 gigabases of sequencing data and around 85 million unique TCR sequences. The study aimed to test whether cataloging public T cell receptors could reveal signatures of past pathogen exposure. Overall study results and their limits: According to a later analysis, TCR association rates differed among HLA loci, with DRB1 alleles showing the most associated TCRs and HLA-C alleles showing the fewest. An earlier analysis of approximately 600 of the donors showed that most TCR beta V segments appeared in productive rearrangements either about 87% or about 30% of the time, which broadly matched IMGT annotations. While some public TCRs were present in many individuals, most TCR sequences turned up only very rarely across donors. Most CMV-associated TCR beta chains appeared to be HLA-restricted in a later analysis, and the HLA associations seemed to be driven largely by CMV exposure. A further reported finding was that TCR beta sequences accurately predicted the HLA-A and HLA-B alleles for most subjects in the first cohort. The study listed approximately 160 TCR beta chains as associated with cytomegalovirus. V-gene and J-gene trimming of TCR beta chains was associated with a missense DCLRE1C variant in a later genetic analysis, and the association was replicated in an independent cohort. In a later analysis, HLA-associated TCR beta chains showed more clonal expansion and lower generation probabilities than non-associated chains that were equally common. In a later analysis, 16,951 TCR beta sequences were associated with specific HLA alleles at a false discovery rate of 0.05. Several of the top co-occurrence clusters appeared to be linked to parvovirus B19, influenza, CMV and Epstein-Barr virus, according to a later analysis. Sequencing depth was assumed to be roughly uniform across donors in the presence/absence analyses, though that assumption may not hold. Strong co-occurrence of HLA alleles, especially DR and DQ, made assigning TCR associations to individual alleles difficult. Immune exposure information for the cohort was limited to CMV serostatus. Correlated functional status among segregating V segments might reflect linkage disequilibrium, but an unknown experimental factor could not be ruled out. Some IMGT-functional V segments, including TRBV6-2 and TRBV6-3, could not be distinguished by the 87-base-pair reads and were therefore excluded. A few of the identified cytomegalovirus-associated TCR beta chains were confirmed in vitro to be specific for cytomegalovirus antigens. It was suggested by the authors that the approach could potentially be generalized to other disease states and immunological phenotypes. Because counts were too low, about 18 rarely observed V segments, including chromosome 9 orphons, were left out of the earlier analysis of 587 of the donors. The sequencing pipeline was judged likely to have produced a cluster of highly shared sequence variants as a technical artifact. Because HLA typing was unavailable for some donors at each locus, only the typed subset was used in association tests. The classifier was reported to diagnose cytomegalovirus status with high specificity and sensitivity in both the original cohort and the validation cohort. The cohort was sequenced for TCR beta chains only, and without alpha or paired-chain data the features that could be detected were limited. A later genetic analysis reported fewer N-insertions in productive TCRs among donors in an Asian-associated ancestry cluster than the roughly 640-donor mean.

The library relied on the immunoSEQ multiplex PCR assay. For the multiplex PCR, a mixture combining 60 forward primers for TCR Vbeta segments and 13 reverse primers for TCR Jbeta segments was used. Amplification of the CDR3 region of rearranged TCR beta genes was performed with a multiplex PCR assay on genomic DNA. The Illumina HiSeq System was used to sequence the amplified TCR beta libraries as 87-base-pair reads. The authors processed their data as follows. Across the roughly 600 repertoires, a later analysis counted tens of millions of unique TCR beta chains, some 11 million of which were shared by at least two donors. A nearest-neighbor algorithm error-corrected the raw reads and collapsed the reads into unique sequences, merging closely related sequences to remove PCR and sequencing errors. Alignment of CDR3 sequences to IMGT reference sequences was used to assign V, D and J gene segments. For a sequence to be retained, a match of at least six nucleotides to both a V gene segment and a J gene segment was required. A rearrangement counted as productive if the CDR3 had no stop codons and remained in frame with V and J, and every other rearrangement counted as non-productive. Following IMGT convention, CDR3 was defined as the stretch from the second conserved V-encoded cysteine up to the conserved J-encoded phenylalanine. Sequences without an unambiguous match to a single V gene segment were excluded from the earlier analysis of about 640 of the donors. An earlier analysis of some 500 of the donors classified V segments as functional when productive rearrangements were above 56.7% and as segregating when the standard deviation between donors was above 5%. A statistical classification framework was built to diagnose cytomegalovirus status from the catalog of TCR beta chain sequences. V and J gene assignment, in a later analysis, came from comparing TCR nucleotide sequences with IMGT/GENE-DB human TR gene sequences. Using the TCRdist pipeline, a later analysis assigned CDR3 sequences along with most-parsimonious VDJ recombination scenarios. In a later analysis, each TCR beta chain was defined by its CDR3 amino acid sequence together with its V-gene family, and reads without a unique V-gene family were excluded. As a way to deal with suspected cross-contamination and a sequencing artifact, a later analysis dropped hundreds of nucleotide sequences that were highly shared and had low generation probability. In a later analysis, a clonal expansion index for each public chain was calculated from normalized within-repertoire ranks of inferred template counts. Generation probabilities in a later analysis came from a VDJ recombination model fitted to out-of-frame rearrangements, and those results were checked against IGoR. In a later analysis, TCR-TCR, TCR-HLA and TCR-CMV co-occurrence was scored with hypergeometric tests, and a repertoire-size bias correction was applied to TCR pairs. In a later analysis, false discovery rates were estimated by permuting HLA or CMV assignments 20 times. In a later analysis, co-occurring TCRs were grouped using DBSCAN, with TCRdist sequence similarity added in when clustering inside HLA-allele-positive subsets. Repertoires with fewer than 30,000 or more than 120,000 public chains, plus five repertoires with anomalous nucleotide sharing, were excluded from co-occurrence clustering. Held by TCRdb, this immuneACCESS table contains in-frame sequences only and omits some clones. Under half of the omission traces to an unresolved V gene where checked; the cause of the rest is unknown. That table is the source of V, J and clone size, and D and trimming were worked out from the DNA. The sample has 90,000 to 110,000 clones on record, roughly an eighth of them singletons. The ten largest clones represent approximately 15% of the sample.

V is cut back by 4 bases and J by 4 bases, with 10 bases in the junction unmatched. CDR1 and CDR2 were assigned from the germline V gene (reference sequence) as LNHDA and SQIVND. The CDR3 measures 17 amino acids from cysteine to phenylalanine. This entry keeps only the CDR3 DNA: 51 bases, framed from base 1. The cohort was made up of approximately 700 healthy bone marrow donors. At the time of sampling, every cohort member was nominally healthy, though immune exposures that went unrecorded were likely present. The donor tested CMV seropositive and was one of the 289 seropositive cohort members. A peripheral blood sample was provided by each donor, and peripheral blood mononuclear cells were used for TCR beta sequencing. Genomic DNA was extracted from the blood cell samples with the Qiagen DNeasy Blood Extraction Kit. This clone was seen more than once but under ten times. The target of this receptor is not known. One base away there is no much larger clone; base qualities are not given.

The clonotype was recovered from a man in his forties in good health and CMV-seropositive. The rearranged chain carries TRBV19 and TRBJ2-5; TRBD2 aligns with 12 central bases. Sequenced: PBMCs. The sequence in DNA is TGTGCCAGTAGTACGTCAGAGGGACTAGCGGGTAGAGAGACCCAGTACTTC. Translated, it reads CASSTSEGLAGRETQYF. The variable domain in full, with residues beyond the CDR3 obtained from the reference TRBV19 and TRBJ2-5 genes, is DGGITQSPKYLFRKEGQNVTLSCEQNLNHDAMYWYRQDPGQGLRLIYYSQIVNDFQKGDIAEGYSVSREKKESFPLTVTSAQKNPTAFYLCASSTSEGLAGRETQYFGPGTRLLVL.